The clone carrying this T cell receptor beta chain was seen a few times. Sequencing was performed with immunoSEQ multiplex PCR; in TCRdb, only in-frame clones are kept and a portion is missing. The sample lists about 820,000 clones; almost 95% were seen once. V was shortened by 11 bases and J by 5 bases, with 9 bases between the two germline ends. The CDR3 has 11 residues. CDR1 and CDR2 (germline): WNHNN, SYGVQD (reference sequence). The sample is drawn from a study of shared clonotypes between healthy human individuals. Whole-study context: Three plates were used per donor for CD4 naive, three for CD4 memory, two for CD8 naive and one for CD8 memory.

Selected positively for CCR7 and CD45RO-negative, naive CD8 cells excluded terminally differentiated effector memory CD45RA+ cells. Donors were healthy HIV-negative adults without recent acute infections or vaccinations. The rearrangement links TRBV10-1 to TRBJ1-4; D is uncertain. Source material: naive CD8+ T cells sorted from blood. The sequence came from a young man in good health. The CDR3 here is CADEGNEKLFF. CDR3 DNA sequence: TGCGCCGACGAGGGCAATGAAAAACTGTTTTTT.